This T cell receptor beta chain is from a study of CD8 T cells in Susac syndrome. Germline CDR1 is GTSNPN and CDR2 is SVGIG (reference sequence). The CDR3 is made up of 12 amino acids. V lost 5 bases and J lost 7; bases outside the gene matches: 7. RNA in amounts of about 0.45 to 1 ug was reverse transcribed with random hexamers. TCRdb passed the immunoSEQ multiplex PCR reads through MiXCR, listing each CDR3 protein once. The sample records 69,000 or so distinct CDR3 sequences, approximately 94% being singletons. This chain uses TRBV30 with TRBJ1-1; 7 bases are a match to TRBD1. Sequencing was performed on CD8+ T cells from PBMCs. This clonotype was obtained from a human donor with multiple sclerosis. The CDR3: CAWGAGGNEAFF. For the CDR3, the DNA is TGTGCCTGGGGGGCAGGGGGGAATGAAGCTTTCTTT.